This T cell receptor (beta chain) originates from a study of blood T cell repertoires in COVID-19. Method: immunoSEQ multiplex PCR; TCRdb's copy keeps in-frame clones and lacks some. The sample records about 200,000 clones, around nine tenths being singletons. The germline V gene has CDR1 SEHNR and CDR2 FQNEAQ (reference sequence). The CDR3 has 16 residues. The V gene lost 5 bases and the J gene lost 1 base, with 14 bases spanning the gap. This clonotype was obtained from a man between 18 and 35 years old with active or convalescent COVID-19. This rearrangement joins TRBV7-9 to TRBJ2-2; D is possibly TRBD2 (5 bases). Sequencing used peripheral blood. The CDR3 here is CASSGPDGKNTGELFF. DNA of the CDR3: TGTGCCAGCAGCGGACCAGACGGGAAGAACACCGGGGAGCTGTTTTTT.